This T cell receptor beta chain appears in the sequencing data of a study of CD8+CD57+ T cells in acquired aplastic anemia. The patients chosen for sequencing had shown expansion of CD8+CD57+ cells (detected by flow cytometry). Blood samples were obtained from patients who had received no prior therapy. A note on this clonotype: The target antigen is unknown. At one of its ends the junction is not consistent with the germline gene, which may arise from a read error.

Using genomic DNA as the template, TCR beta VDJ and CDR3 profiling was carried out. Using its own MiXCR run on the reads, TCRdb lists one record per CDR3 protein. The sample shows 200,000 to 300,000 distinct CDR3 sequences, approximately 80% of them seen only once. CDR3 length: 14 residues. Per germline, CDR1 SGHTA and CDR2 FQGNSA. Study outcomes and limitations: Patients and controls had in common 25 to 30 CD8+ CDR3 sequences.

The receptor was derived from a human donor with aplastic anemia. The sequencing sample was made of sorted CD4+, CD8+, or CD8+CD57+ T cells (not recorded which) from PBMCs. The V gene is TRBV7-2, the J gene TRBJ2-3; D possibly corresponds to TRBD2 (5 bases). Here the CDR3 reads CASSLARGRETQYF. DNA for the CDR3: TGTGCCAGCAGCTTAGCGCGAGGCCGGGAAACGCAGTACTTT.